This TCR beta chain emerged from a study of blood T cell repertoires in COVID-19. In the study overall: Samples representing acute and convalescent COVID-19 were sourced from the United States, Italy and Spain. In each case, the material was cDNA or gDNA derived from T cells, B-cell-depleted T cells, or PBMCs.

The CDR3 has 16 amino acids. CDR1 MNHEY and CDR2 SMNVEV come from the germline V gene (reference sequence). The V end lost 0 bases, the J end lost 4 bases, and 10 bases lay between the germline ends. Authors' data handling: Reference gene primer amplification gave estimated nucleated cell counts. The assay was immunoSEQ multiplex PCR, and TCRdb's table has in-frame clones only and misses some. V, J and clone size reflect that table, while D and trimming were determined from the DNA. The profile shows about 260,000 clones, around nine tenths of them singletons. Sequenced sample: peripheral blood. This clonotype was sampled from a man in his thirties or forties with active or convalescent COVID-19. The chain employs TRBV27 and TRBJ1-6, with D unresolved. CDR3 nucleotide sequence: TGTGCCAGCAGTTTATCGGCTTTGCAGTATAATTCACCCCTCCACTTT. Its protein is CASSLSALQYNSPLHF.